This T cell receptor beta chain was recorded in a study of PD-1 blockade in mismatch repair-deficient tumors. The protocol was immunoSEQ multiplex PCR, while the TCRdb copy is restricted to in-frame clones and leaves out a portion. The table records under 150,000 clones, more than 70% of them present only once. The V end lost 1 base, the J end lost 6 bases, and 10 bases lay between the germline ends. CDR1 and CDR2 (germline): MGHRA, YSYEKL. This CDR3 spans 13 amino acids. The V gene is TRBV4-1, the J gene TRBJ2-7, with D perhaps given as TRBD1 or TRBD2 (5 bases each). Sample: peripheral blood, taken just over 70 weeks after starting pembrolizumab. The receptor was derived from an adult with mismatch repair-deficient cancer. CDR3 loop: CASSQAGSIEQYF. The CDR3 DNA reads TGCGCCAGCAGCCAAGCAGGGAGCATCGAGCAGTACTTC.